The entry below describes one T cell receptor beta chain. Its antigen is unknown. Germline lookup yields CDR1 MNHEY and CDR2 SVGAGI. The CDR3 has 14 amino acids. Germline trimming cut 11 bases from V and 1 base from J; bases unmatched to any gene: 6. The data were produced by immunoSEQ multiplex PCR, yet TCRdb's version contains in-frame clones alone and is incomplete. The top ten hold approximately 7% of the sample, which has 90,000 to 120,000 clones, 89% seen once. This sample is part of a study of T cell responses to AZD1222 COVID-19 vaccine. Study-level findings and limits: All repertoire sampling was performed exclusively after the peak T cell response.

Specimen: peripheral blood, collected on day 0 of AZD1222 vaccination. The source of this sequence is an adult in good health. This rearrangement joins TRBV6-5 to TRBJ1-3, with 9 nucleotides matching TRBD1. The CDR3 loop reads CASGDRVSGNTIYF. The CDR3, as DNA: TGTGCCTCCGGGGACAGGGTATCTGGAAACACCATATATTTT.